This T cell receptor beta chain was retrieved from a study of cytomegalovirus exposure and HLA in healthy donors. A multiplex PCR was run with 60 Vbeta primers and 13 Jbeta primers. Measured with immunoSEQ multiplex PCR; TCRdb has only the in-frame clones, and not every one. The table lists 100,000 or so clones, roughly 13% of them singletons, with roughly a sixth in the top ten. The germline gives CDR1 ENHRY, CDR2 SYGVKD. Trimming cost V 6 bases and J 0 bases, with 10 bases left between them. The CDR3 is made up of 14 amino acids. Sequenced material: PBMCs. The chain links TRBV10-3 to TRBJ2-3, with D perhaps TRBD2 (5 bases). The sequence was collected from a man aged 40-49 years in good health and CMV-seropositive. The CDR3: CAISPGLSTDTQYF. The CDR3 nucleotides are TGTGCCATCAGCCCTGGACTGAGCACAGATACGCAGTATTTT.